This T cell receptor (beta chain) was captured by sequencing in a study of T cells in Graves' hyperthyroidism and ophthalmopathy. Whole-study findings and limits: From stable hyperthyroidism, ophthalmopathy was separated by a 13 V-J model.

Amplified TCR beta CDR3 regions came from RNA transcripts. The HTBI set primed first-round TCR CDR3 RT-PCR. TCRdb passed the multiplex PCR reads through MiXCR, listing each CDR3 protein once. This sample has over 650,000 distinct CDR3 sequences; about 45% occur once, and the top ten carry roughly 6.5%. Note on this clonotype: Its antigen is unknown. An end of the junction does not agree with germline; a read error may underlie this.

The clonotype comes from an adult man with Graves' disease, either hyperthyroidism or ophthalmopathy (not recorded which). The material sequenced was peripheral blood or thyroid tissue (not recorded which).

This chain's CDR3 is CASTNNAPNTEAFF. The CDR3 coding sequence is TGTGCCAGCACAAACAATGCCCCGAACACTGAAGCTTTCTTT. This chain connects TRBV10-2 to TRBJ1-1; D remains ambiguous. In germline, CDR1 is WSHSY, CDR2 SAAADI. The CDR3 sequence is 14 residues long.